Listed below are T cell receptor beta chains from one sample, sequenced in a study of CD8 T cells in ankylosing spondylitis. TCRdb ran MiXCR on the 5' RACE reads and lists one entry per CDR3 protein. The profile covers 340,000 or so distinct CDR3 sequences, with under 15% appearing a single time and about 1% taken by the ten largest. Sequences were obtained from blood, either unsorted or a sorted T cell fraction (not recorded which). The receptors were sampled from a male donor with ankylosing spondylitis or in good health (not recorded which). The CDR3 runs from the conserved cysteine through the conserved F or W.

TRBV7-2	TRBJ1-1	CASSLSGTGRTEAFF
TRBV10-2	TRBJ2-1	CASSEIGEGQGLNEQFF
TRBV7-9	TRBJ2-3	CASSSSRMSTDTQYF
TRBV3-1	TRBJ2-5	CASSQDGGTSGQETQYF
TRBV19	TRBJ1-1	CASSARTGNGITEAFF
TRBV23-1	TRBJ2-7	CASSQLGQGIPYYEQYF
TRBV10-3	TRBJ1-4	CAAGQGATNEKLFF
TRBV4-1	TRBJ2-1	CASSHLQPAGSSYNEQFF
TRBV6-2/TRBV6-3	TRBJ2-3	CASSYSGVTDTQYF
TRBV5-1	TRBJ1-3	CASSLGQISGNTIYF
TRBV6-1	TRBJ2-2	CASSPGQGRTGELFF
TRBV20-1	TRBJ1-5	CSGQGKADQPQHF
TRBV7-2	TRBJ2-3	CASSLDLAGWKDTQYF
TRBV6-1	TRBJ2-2	CASSEGTANTGELFF
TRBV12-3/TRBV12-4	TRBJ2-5	CASSSSGEGVQETQYF
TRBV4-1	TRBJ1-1	CASSQDYRPPKAFF
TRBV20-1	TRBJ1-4	CSAKPGTGAEKLFF
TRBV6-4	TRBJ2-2	CASRGQGPTGELFF
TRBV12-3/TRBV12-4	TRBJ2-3	CASTLGGAEDTQYF
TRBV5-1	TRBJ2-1	CASSLEWGGHNEQFF
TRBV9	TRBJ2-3	CASSIQGGTDTQYF
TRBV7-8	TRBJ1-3	CASSLDPGGSSGNTIYF
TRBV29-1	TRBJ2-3	CSVSGRRGTDTQYF
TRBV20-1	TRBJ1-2	CSALQGVEGYTF
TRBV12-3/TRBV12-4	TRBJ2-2	CASRSGQTNTGELFF
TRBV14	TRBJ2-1	CASSQDPGTSGGAIGEQFF
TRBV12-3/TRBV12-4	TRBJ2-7	CASSLLGTGSYEQYF
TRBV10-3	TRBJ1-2	CAIRGDGRRGYTF
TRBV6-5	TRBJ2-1	CASGRVYEQFF
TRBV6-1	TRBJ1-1	CASGRGGGNTEAFF
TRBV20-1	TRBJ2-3	CSARKGRGATDTQYF